A single sample is the source of the 4 T cell receptor beta chains below, sequenced in a study of TIL therapy for anti-PD-1-resistant metastatic lung cancer. The time point denotes: pre-treatment sample, taken before nivolumab and TIL therapy. The tumor samples were excised metastases, mostly pleural nodules or supraclavicular lymph nodes. The libraries were made with immunoSEQ v3. Produced via immunoSEQ multiplex PCR; TCRdb's table is partial and in-frame only. The sample holds more than 90,000 clones, 50% to 70% seen once. The source was tumor tissue, collected at baseline. The source is a person aged 25-79 years with non-small cell lung cancer.

The chain has TRBV14 and TRBJ2-7, with TRBD2 identical over 9 bases. Trimming cost V 6 bases and J 0 bases; bases outside gene matches: 3. CDR3 length equals 14 residues. CDR1 is SGHDN and CDR2 is FVKESK in the germline V gene. CDR3 in amino acids: CASRASGASYEQYF. Here the CDR3 DNA reads TGTGCCAGCAGGGCTAGCGGGGCCTCCTACGAGCAGTACTTC. Filled out from reference TRBV14 and TRBJ2-7, the complete variable domain reads EAGVTQFPSHSVIEKGQTVTLRCDPISGHDNLYWYRRVMGKEIKFLLHFVKESKQDESGMPNNRFLAERTGGTYSTLKVQPAELEDSGVYFCASRASGASYEQYFGPGTRLTVT.

This clone came up many times. The V and J genes are TRBV19 and TRBJ2-2, with D unclear. Per germline, CDR1 LNHDA and CDR2 SQIVND (reference sequence). With 5 bases removed from V and 4 bases from J, the gap between germline ends came to 8 bases. This CDR3 comprises 13 residues. Written as DNA, the CDR3 is TGTGCCAGTAGTTCCGTTCTCACCGGGGAGCTGTTTTTT. Translation gives CASSSVLTGELFF.

The chain joins TRBV6-5 to TRBJ2-1; 8 nucleotides line up with TRBD2. This CDR3 comprises 14 residues. V lost 5 bases to trimming and J lost 14 bases; unmatched junction nucleotides: 14. Looked up from germline, CDR1 is MNHEY and CDR2 is SVGAGI. The chain's CDR3 is CASSQTTTGTREFF. Written as DNA, the CDR3 is TGTGCCAGCAGTCAAACGACTACCGGGACTAGGGAGTTCTTC.

V is TRBV5-1 and J is TRBJ1-1; possible D gene TRBD1, 6 bases. V lost 4 bases to trimming and J lost 3 bases, with 16 bases between them. The CDR3 has 15 residues. Germline V lookup: CDR1 SGHRS, CDR2 YFSETQ. The CDR3 loop is CASSRRQGRYTEAFF. As DNA, the CDR3 is TGCGCCAGCAGCCGTAGGCAGGGGAGGTACACTGAAGCTTTCTTT.